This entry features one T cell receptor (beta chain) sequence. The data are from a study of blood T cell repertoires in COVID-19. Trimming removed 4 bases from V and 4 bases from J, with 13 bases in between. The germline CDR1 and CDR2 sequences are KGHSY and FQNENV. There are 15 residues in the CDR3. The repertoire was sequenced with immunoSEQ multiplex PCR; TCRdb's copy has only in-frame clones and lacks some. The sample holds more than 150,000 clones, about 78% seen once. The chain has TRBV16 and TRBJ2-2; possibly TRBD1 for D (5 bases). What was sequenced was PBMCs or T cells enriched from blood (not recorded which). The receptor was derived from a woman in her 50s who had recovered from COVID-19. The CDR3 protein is CASSLSQGSTGELFF. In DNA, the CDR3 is TGTGCCAGCAGCCTATCCCAGGGAAGCACCGGGGAGCTGTTTTTT.